This T cell receptor (beta chain) was observed in a study of T cells after yellow fever vaccination. Study details: When fractions had low cell numbers, they were prepared with SMART-Seq v4 Ultra Low Input. Study-wide results and caveats: High-abundance clonotypes from the bulk population could contaminate FACS-sorted repertoires. Overall, a small share of clonotypes was seen in both CD4 and CD8 compartments.

Turning to this clonotype: Its specificity is not known.

A single record per CDR3 protein comes from TCRdb applying MiXCR to the 5' RACE reads. This sample has approximately 61,000 distinct CDR3 sequences, with around 6.5% found just once. This clonotype was sampled from a man between 18 and 35 years old who received the YFV17D yellow fever vaccine. Sample: CD8+ T cells sorted from PBMCs, taken on the day of the first yellow fever vaccination.

CDR3 protein: CASSVRGASTDTQYF. The CDR3 DNA reads as TGTGCCAGCAGCGTGCGGGGGGCTAGCACAGATACGCAGTATTTT. The chain employs TRBV9 and TRBJ2-3; 8 bases fit TRBD2. From germline, CDR1 is SGDLS and CDR2 YYNGEE. The CDR3 totals 15 residues. Unmatched junction bases numbered 2, after V lost 2 bases and J lost 0 bases.